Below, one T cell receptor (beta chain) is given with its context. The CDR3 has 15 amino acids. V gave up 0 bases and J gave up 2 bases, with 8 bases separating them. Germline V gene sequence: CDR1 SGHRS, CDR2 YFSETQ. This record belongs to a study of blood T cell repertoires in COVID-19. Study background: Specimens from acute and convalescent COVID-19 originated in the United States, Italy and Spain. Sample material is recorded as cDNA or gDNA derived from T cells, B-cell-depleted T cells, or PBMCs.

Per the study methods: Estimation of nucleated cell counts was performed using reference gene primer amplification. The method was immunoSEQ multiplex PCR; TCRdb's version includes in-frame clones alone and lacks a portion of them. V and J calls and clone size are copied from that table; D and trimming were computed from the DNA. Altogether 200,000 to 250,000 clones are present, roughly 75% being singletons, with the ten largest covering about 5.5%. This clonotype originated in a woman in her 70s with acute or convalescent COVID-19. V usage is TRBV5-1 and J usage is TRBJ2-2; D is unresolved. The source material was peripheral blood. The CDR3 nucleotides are TGCGCCAGCAGCTTGGGACAACTTAACACCGGGGAGCTGTTTTTT. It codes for CASSLGQLNTGELFF.